The 29 T cell receptor beta chains listed next were all sequenced from one sample in a study of cytomegalovirus exposure and HLA in healthy donors. Use of 60 Vbeta and 13 Jbeta primers characterized the PCR. Clones were sequenced by immunoSEQ multiplex PCR, and TCRdb holds only the in-frame ones, with some missing. This table has about 130,000 clones, approximately 69% appearing once. Sequenced sample: PBMCs. Every receptor here comes from a man aged 40-49 years in good health and CMV-seropositive.

The rearrangement joins TRBV25-1 to TRBJ2-1; 7 bases align to TRBD2. CDR1 and CDR2 (germline): MGHDK, SYGVNS. The CDR3 extends over 14 amino acids. Unmatched junction bases numbered 11, after V lost 6 bases and J lost 9 bases. CDR3 region: CASRKAGALFEQFF. The DNA of the CDR3 is TGTGCCAGCAGGAAGGCGGGAGCGTTGTTTGAGCAGTTCTTC.

This chain links TRBV21-1 with TRBJ2-7; the table's D call, TRBD2, has no DNA check behind it. TRBV21-1 is an annotated pseudogene. CDR3 length equals 13 residues. In DNA, the CDR3 is TGTGCCACCGGGACTAGCCGTTACTACGAGCAGTACTTC. It encodes CATGTSRYYEQYF.

The CDR3 reads CASSISRGSTDTQYF. The CDR3 nucleotides are TGTGCCAGTAGTATTTCTCGGGGAAGCACAGATACGCAGTATTTT. V is TRBV19 and J is TRBJ2-3, with D possibly matching TRBD2 (5 bases). CDR3 length equals 15 residues. Trimming cost V 3 bases and J 0 bases, with 10 bases left between them. The germline CDR1 and CDR2 sequences are LNHDA and SQIVND (reference sequence).

V gene TRBV4-1 combines with J gene TRBJ1-5; TRBD1 matches at 8 bases. Germline values: CDR1 MGHRA, CDR2 YSYEKL. Trimming removed 4 bases from V and 8 bases from J; junction bases left unmatched: 4. The CDR3 loop spans 13 amino acids. The CDR3 region has the DNA TGCGCCAGCAGCCTAACAGGGGGGGAGCCCCAGCATTTT. Translation: CASSLTGGEPQHF.

This chain links TRBV19 with TRBJ1-4; 7 nucleotides line up with TRBD1. V was clipped by 5 bases and J by 3 bases; unmatched bases: 9. This CDR3 has 16 residues. Germline-derived CDR1 and CDR2 are LNHDA and SQIVND (reference sequence). The CDR3 DNA sequence: TGTGCCAGTAGTTCCCCGGAGGGGGCGTCTAATGAAAAACTGTTTTTT. It specifies CASSSPEGASNEKLFF.

This clone was seen a few times. The genes are TRBV6-4 and TRBJ2-3; perhaps TRBD1 as D (5 bases). Trimming pared 4 bases from V and 0 bases from J, leaving 5 bases between. Germline V gene data show CDR1 as MRHNA and CDR2 as SNTAGT. CDR3 length: 13 amino acids. Here the CDR3 DNA reads TGTGCCAGCAGTGCAGGGAGCACAGATACGCAGTATTTT. Protein: CASSAGSTDTQYF.

The chain joins TRBV5-1 to TRBJ2-2; TRBD1 agrees at 8 bases. The V gene end was trimmed by 7 bases and the J gene end by 2 bases; junction bases not matched to a gene: 4. The germline V gene has CDR1 SGHRS and CDR2 YFSETQ. CDR3 length: 14 residues. The CDR3 nucleotides read TGCGCCAGCGGCGACAGGGGAAACACCGGGGAGCTGTTTTTT. This codes for CASGDRGNTGELFF. The whole variable domain, remainder taken from reference TRBV5-1 and TRBJ2-2, is KAGVTQTPRYLIKTRGQQVTLSCSPISGHRSVSWYQQTPGQGLQFLFEYFSETQRNKGNFPGRFSGRQFSNSRSEMNVSTLELGDSALYLCASGDRGNTGELFFGEGSRLTVL.

The J gene is TRBJ2-5, the V gene TRBV19, with a tentative D call TRBD1 (6 bases). CDR1 and CDR2 from the germline V gene are LNHDA and SQIVND (reference sequence). The CDR3 totals 14 residues. Trimming pared 1 base from V and 7 bases from J, leaving 13 bases between. CDR3 region: CASSIGDKVGTQYF. The CDR3 nucleotides read TGTGCCAGTAGTATAGGGGACAAAGTCGGGACCCAGTACTTC.

The chain joins TRBV27 to TRBJ2-5, with a possible D match to TRBD2 (5 bases). Between the trimmed V and J ends, which lost 6 bases and 4 bases, there was a span of 12 bases. CDR1 is MNHEY, CDR2 SMNVEV, per germline (reference sequence). The CDR3 contains 13 residues. Here the CDR3 DNA reads TGTGCCAGCAGAACGCTCGGGGTAGAGACCCAGTACTTC. Translating gives CASRTLGVETQYF.

The chain is built from TRBV11-2 and TRBJ1-2; perhaps TRBD1 as D (6 bases). The CDR3 runs to 12 residues. Germline assignment: CDR1 SGHAT and CDR2 FQNNGV. Trimming removed 4 bases at V and 7 bases at J, with 10 bases between. The CDR3 protein is CASSSRGSGYTF. The CDR3 nucleotides are TGTGCCAGCAGCTCCAGGGGAAGTGGCTACACCTTC. Filled out from reference TRBV11-2 and TRBJ1-2, the complete variable domain reads EAGVAQSPRYKIIEKRQSVAFWCNPISGHATLYWYQQILGQGPKLLIQFQNNGVVDDSQLPKDRFSAERLKGVDSTLKIQPAKLEDSAVYLCASSSRGSGYTFGSGTRLTVV.

The chain is built from TRBV7-9 and TRBJ2-1, with TRBD2 identical over 15 bases. The CDR3 loop spans 19 amino acids. Trimming removed 5 bases from V and 3 bases from J; junction bases left unmatched: 11. From germline, CDR1 is SEHNR and CDR2 FQNEAQ (reference sequence). This chain's CDR3 is CASSPGLAGGRNLYNEQFF. The DNA for the CDR3 is TGTGCCAGCAGCCCGGGACTAGCGGGAGGCCGAAACCTCTACAATGAGCAGTTCTTC.

CDR3 loop: CASSLGGNNEAFF. CDR3 DNA: TGTGCCAGCAGTTTGGGGGGAAATAATGAAGCTTTCTTT. The chain recombines TRBV28 with TRBJ1-1, with a weak D call TRBD1 (5 bases). This CDR3 has 13 amino acids. The V end was cut by 3 bases, the J end by 7 bases, with 12 bases between. Per germline, CDR1 MDHEN and CDR2 SYDVKM.

The V call is TRBV6-1, the J call TRBJ2-2; 10 bases are shared with TRBD1. CDR1 is MNHNS and CDR2 is SASEGT in the germline V gene. J gave up 6 bases and V 4 bases, and 8 bases lay outside the gene matches. The CDR3 covers 16 residues. CDR3 sequence reads: CASSVGTGVGAGELFF. In DNA form, the CDR3 reads TGTGCCAGCAGTGTCGGGACAGGGGTAGGGGCCGGGGAGCTGTTTTTT.

The rearrangement joins TRBV19 to TRBJ2-1, with 7 bases that match TRBD2. V lost 1 base, J lost 0 bases, and 3 bases stayed unmatched. This CDR3 region has 16 residues. Germline-derived CDR1 and CDR2 are LNHDA and SQIVND (reference sequence). The CDR3 loop is CASSIAPSGSYNEQFF. The CDR3 bases are TGTGCCAGTAGTATAGCACCTAGCGGCTCCTACAATGAGCAGTTCTTC.

This rearrangement joins TRBV7-2 to TRBJ1-1, with TRBD1 as a possible D gene (6 bases). Germline V gene data show CDR1 as SGHTA and CDR2 as FQGNSA. The CDR3 loop spans 17 amino acids. V was cut by 2 bases and J by 5 bases, with 21 bases left in between. The CDR3: CASSLSFNRGRETEAFF. As DNA, the CDR3 is TGTGCCAGCAGCTTAAGTTTTAATAGGGGGAGAGAAACTGAAGCTTTCTTT. Filled out from reference TRBV7-2 and TRBJ1-1, the complete variable domain reads GAGVSQSPSNKVTEKGKDVELRCDPISGHTALYWYRQSLGQGLEFLIYFQGNSAPDKSGLPSDRFSAERTGGSVSTLTIQRTQQEDSAVYLCASSLSFNRGRETEAFFGQGTRLTVV.

The chain carries TRBV19 and TRBJ2-7; TRBD1 is a possible D gene (6 bases). V lost 6 bases to trimming and J lost 3 bases, with 30 bases between them. The CDR3 totals 19 residues. Germline lookup yields CDR1 LNHDA and CDR2 SQIVND (reference sequence). The CDR3 DNA follows: TGTGCCAGTAGCACGGAAGGACAGTTCTACCGAGGGGCCCACTACGAGCAGTACTTC. Amino acid sequence: CASSTEGQFYRGAHYEQYF.

This clone has a handful of counts. The rearrangement uses TRBV2 and TRBJ1-3; D may be TRBD1 (5 bases). V dropped 4 bases and J dropped 3 bases, with 10 bases sitting between them. Germline V gene data show CDR1 as SNHLY and CDR2 as FYNNEI. The CDR3 sequence is 14 residues long. The CDR3 reads CASSVRVGGNTIYF. In DNA, the CDR3 is TGTGCCAGCAGTGTCAGGGTTGGTGGAAACACCATATATTTT.

The rearrangement links TRBV19 to TRBJ1-1, with no clear D. V lost 3 bases and J 6 bases, leaving 17 bases between the germline ends. This CDR3 is 15 amino acids long. CDR1 LNHDA and CDR2 SQIVND come from the germline V gene (reference sequence). CDR3 loop: CASSIGVAGSPEAFF. The CDR3 bases are TGTGCCAGTAGTATTGGAGTAGCCGGTAGCCCTGAAGCTTTCTTT. The full variable domain, completed using reference TRBV19 and TRBJ1-1, is DGGITQSPKYLFRKEGQNVTLSCEQNLNHDAMYWYRQDPGQGLRLIYYSQIVNDFQKGDIAEGYSVSREKKESFPLTVTSAQKNPTAFYLCASSIGVAGSPEAFFGQGTRLTVV.

About this clone itself: The identical CDR3 is also encoded by other nucleotide sequences in the sample. J is TRBJ1-5 and V is TRBV27; tentative D call: TRBD1 (6 bases). The CDR3 contains 16 residues. From germline, CDR1 is MNHEY and CDR2 SMNVEV (reference sequence). Trimming removed 1 base from V and 6 bases from J, with 16 bases in between. This CDR3 is CASSLLGQVDSQPQHF. CDR3 bases: TGTGCCAGCAGTTTATTAGGGCAGGTGGACAGTCAGCCCCAGCATTTT.

J is TRBJ1-4 and V is TRBV27, with TRBD1 matching 9 bases. Germline trimming cut 0 bases from V and 8 bases from J; bases unmatched to any gene: 13. Germline V gene data show CDR1 as MNHEY and CDR2 as SMNVEV (reference sequence). The CDR3 sequence is 18 residues long. For the CDR3, the DNA is TGTGCCAGCAGTTTATCCGGGACAGGGTTCCCCTCGGGGGAAAAACTGTTTTTT. It encodes CASSLSGTGFPSGEKLFF.

This chain uses TRBV19 with TRBJ2-7; tentative D call: TRBD2 (6 bases). CDR3 size: 15 residues. V was clipped by 6 bases and J by 2 bases, with 17 bases between them. Germline V CDR1 and CDR2: LNHDA, SQIVND (reference sequence). The CDR3 reads CASRWRAGSTYEQYF. In nucleotides, the CDR3 is TGTGCCAGTAGATGGAGGGCGGGCAGCACCTACGAGCAGTACTTC.

The chain joins TRBV5-1 to TRBJ1-4, with 8 positions matching TRBD1. This CDR3 has 13 residues. With 7 bases clipped from V and 13 bases from J, the junction kept 12 bases outside the gene matches. Germline V CDR1 and CDR2: SGHRS, YFSETQ. CDR3 bases: TGCGCCAGCGCGACAGGGGAGGTTGGTCGACTGTTTTTT. Protein: CASATGEVGRLFF.

V gene TRBV4-1 combines with J gene TRBJ2-1; a weak D match, TRBD1 (6 bases). The germline gives CDR1 MGHRA, CDR2 YSYEKL. The CDR3 totals 17 residues. Trimming pared 4 bases from V and 4 bases from J, leaving 20 bases between. DNA of the CDR3: TGCGCCAGCAGCCTACAACCGGGACAAACAAAATACAATGAGCAGTTCTTC. Protein sequence: CASSLQPGQTKYNEQFF.

The V gene is TRBV5-4, the J gene TRBJ1-2; tentatively, D is TRBD1 (6 bases). Trimming stripped 2 bases from V and 10 bases from J, with 15 bases between. Looked up from germline, CDR1 is SGHNT and CDR2 is YYREEE (reference sequence). The CDR3 covers 13 residues. DNA of the CDR3: TGTGCCAGCAGCTTCAGCAACAGGGAAGTCTACACCTTC. Its translation: CASSFSNREVYTF.

This sequence joins TRBV5-4 and TRBJ1-4, with 8 nucleotides matching TRBD1. Germline V gene lookup returns CDR1 SGHNT and CDR2 YYREEE (reference sequence). The CDR3 totals 15 residues. The junction had 9 bases not matched to a gene; V was cut back by 5 bases and J by 6 bases. This chain's CDR3 is CASSRAGGADEKLFF. The CDR3, as DNA: TGTGCCAGCAGTCGCGCAGGGGGCGCAGATGAAAAACTGTTTTTT.

This chain uses TRBV5-1 with TRBJ1-4; D perhaps matches TRBD1 (6 bases). Germline CDR1 is SGHRS and CDR2 is YFSETQ. The CDR3 runs 14 residues. V dropped 0 bases and J dropped 3 bases, with 6 bases sitting between them. The CDR3 DNA reads TGCGCCAGCAGCTTGGAGGGGGCTAATGAAAAACTGTTTTTT. This translates into CASSLEGANEKLFF. Full variable domain (remainder filled in from reference TRBV5-1 and TRBJ1-4): KAGVTQTPRYLIKTRGQQVTLSCSPISGHRSVSWYQQTPGQGLQFLFEYFSETQRNKGNFPGRFSGRQFSNSRSEMNVSTLELGDSALYLCASSLEGANEKLFFGSGTQLSVL.

V is TRBV27 and J is TRBJ2-7; D not resolved. The CDR3 sequence is 12 residues long. The germline V gene has CDR1 MNHEY and CDR2 SMNVEV (reference sequence). Trimming removed 3 bases at V and 9 bases at J, with 12 bases between. This CDR3 is CASSFVPLGQYF. The CDR3 region has the DNA TGTGCCAGCAGTTTCGTTCCCCTCGGGCAGTACTTC.

The V gene is TRBV9, the J gene TRBJ2-2; D is unclear. Germline CDR1 SGDLS, CDR2 YYNGEE. V was trimmed by 4 bases and J by 1 base, leaving 8 bases between them. This CDR3 contains 14 residues. The CDR3 here is CASSFSGNTGELFF. The DNA for the CDR3 is TGTGCCAGCAGCTTCTCAGGGAACACCGGGGAGCTGTTTTTT.

The rearrangement uses TRBV29-1 and TRBJ2-2; TRBD1 might be the D (5 bases). This CDR3 is built from 14 residues. Germline V gives CDR1 SQVTM, CDR2 ANQGSEA. The ends were cut back, 8 bases at V and 1 base at J, with 14 bases in the middle. Here the CDR3 reads CSLLDTENTGELFF. In nucleotides, the CDR3 is TGCAGCCTACTGGACACCGAGAACACCGGGGAGCTGTTTTTT.